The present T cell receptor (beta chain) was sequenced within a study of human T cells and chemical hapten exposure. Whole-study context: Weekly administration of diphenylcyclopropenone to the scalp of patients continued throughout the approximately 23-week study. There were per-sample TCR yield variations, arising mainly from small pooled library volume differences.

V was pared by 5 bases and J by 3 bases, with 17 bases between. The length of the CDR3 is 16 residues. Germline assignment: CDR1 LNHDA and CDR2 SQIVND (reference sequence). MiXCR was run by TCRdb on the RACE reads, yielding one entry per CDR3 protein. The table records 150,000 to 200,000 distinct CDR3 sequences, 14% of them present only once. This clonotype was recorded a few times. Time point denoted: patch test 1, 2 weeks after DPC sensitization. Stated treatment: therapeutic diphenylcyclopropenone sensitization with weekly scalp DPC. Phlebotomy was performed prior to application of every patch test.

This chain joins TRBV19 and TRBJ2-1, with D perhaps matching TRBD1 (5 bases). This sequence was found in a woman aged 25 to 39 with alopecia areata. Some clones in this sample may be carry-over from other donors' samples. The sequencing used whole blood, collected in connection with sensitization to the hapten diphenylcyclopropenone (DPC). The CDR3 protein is CASSGATQQLYNEQFF. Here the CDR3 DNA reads TGTGCCAGTAGTGGGGCGACCCAGCAACTCTACAATGAGCAGTTCTTC. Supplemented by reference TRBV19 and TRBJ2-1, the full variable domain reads DGGITQSPKYLFRKEGQNVTLSCEQNLNHDAMYWYRQDPGQGLRLIYYSQIVNDFQKGDIAEGYSVSREKKESFPLTVTSAQKNPTAFYLCASSGATQQLYNEQFFGPGTRLTVL.